Below are 8 T cell receptor beta chains sequenced from a single sample in a study of T-cell reconstitution after alpha-beta-depleted transplantation in children. Unique molecular identifiers were used to barcode this TCRbeta library. TCRdb used MiXCR to reprocess the PCR reads, holding one entry per CDR3 protein. The sample has approximately 350,000 distinct CDR3 sequences; about 9.3% are singletons. The sequencing used PBMCs from the stem cell graft donor, collected from the stem cell graft. These receptors originate from a human donor who donated a stem cell graft to a child with acute lymphoblastic leukemia.

This clonotype was seen only a few times. The V and J genes are TRBV6-1 and TRBJ2-1; possible D gene TRBD2, 5 bases. V was cut by 11 bases and J by 6 bases, with 23 bases left in between. The CDR3 contains 15 residues. Germline assignment: CDR1 MNHNS and CDR2 SASEGT. The CDR3 region has the DNA TGTGCCCGAGAGGGAAGGCTAACCCTCGGCAATGAGCAGTTCTTC. Amino acids: CAREGRLTLGNEQFF.

J is TRBJ2-7 and V is TRBV6-5, with D tentatively TRBD1 (6 bases). Between the trimmed V and J ends, which lost 5 bases and 1 base, there was a span of 15 bases. Germline CDR1 is MNHEY and CDR2 is SVGAGI. CDR3 size: 15 residues. CDR3 bases: TGTGCCAGCAGTAATTCGAGGACAGCTTCCTACGAGCAGTACTTC. This translates into CASSNSRTASYEQYF.

This clonotype was detected many times. This chain uses TRBV20-1 with TRBJ2-6; D may correspond to TRBD1 or TRBD2 (7 bases each). Trimming removed 2 bases from V and 2 bases from J, with 13 bases in between. Per the germline V gene, CDR1 is DFQATT and CDR2 is SNEGSKA (reference sequence). The CDR3 consists of 16 residues. CDR3 amino acids: CSARRQGGTGANVLTF. Here the CDR3 DNA reads TGCAGTGCTAGAAGACAGGGAGGGACTGGGGCCAACGTCCTGACTTTC.

This clonotype was counted between two and nine times. This rearrangement joins TRBV5-5 to TRBJ2-4; no clear D gene. Per germline, CDR1 SGHKS and CDR2 YYEKEE (reference sequence). Trimming left V 4 bases short and J 6 bases short, with 14 bases between. The CDR3 consists of 14 residues. In DNA form, the CDR3 reads TGTGCCAGCAGCACACGCCGGACGGGAAACATTCAGTACTTC. This encodes CASSTRRTGNIQYF.

The chain joins TRBV20-1 to TRBJ2-1, with D hard to call. Trimming took off 0 bases at V and 1 base at J, with 7 bases between the two ends. In germline, CDR1 is DFQATT, CDR2 SNEGSKA (reference sequence). The CDR3 contains 14 residues. This CDR3 reads CSARDSDSYNEQFF. CDR3 sequence (DNA): TGCAGTGCTAGAGATTCGGATTCCTACAATGAGCAGTTCTTC.

There are a few counts of this clonotype. V gene TRBV20-1 combines with J gene TRBJ1-5, with 11 nucleotides matching TRBD1. The CDR3 covers 19 residues. The germline CDR1 and CDR2 sequences are DFQATT and SNEGSKA (reference sequence). The J segment lost 0 bases and the V segment lost 5 bases, leaving 15 bases of the junction unmatched. The CDR3 coding sequence is TGCAGTGCTGCCTCGGACAGGGGGCGCGAAAGGAATAGCAATCAGCCCCAGCATTTT. As protein: CSAASDRGRERNSNQPQHF.

This clonotype was counted a few times. The chain uses TRBV7-9 and TRBJ2-7; D not certain. From germline, CDR1 is SEHNR and CDR2 FQNEAQ (reference sequence). The CDR3 runs to 14 residues. The V gene lost 7 bases and the J gene lost 2 bases, with 15 bases spanning the gap. CDR3 protein: CASINGDLTYEQYF. CDR3 DNA: TGTGCCAGCATCAACGGAGACTTAACCTACGAGCAGTACTTC.

This clonotype was picked up many times. The chain is built from TRBV29-1 and TRBJ2-7, with 11 bases matching TRBD2. The germline gives CDR1 SQVTM, CDR2 ANQGSEA. Losses at the gene ends were 0 bases for V and 5 bases for J; bases not matched to a gene: 9. The CDR3 runs to 16 residues. The CDR3 DNA follows: TGCAGCGTTGAAGATCGACTAGCGGGATCTTCGGACGAGCAGTACTTC. Translation gives CSVEDRLAGSSDEQYF.